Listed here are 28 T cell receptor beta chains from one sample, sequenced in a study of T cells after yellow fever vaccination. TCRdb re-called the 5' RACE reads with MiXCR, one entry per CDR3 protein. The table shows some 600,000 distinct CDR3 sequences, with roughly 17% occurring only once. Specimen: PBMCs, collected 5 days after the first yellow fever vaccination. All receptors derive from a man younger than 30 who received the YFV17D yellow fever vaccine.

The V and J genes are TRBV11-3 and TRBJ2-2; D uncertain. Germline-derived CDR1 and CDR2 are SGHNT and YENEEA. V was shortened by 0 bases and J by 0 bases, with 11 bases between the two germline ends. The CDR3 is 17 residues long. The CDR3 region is CASSLDDSTANTGELFF. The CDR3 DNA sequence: TGTGCCAGCAGCTTAGATGATAGCACCGCGAACACCGGGGAGCTGTTTTTT.

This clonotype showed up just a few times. This CDR3 reads CASSLTGTGTTEKPQHF. CDR3 DNA sequence: TGTGCCAGCAGCTTGACGGGGACAGGGACTACCGAGAAGCCCCAGCATTTT. The rearrangement uses TRBV5-6 and TRBJ1-5; 9 nucleotides agree with TRBD1. Trimming removed 1 base from V and 8 bases from J; junction bases left unmatched: 13. CDR3 length: 17 amino acids. Germline V lookup: CDR1 SGHDT, CDR2 YYEEEE.

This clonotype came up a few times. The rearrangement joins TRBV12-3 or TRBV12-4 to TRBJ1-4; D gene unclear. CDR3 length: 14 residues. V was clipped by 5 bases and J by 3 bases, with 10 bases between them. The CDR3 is CASSPLASNEKLFF. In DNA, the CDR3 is TGTGCCAGCAGTCCATTGGCCTCTAATGAAAAACTGTTTTTT.

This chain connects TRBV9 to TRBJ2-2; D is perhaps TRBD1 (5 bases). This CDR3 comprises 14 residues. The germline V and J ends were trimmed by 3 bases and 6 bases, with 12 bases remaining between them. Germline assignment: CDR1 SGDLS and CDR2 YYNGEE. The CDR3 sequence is CASSARQSAGELFF. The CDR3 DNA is TGTGCCAGCAGCGCGAGACAGTCCGCCGGGGAGCTGTTTTTT.

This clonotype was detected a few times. The CDR3 spells CASSAFGAQNSPLHF. The CDR3 coding sequence is TGTGCCAGCAGTGCTTTCGGGGCTCAGAATTCACCCCTCCACTTT. V usage is TRBV12-3 or TRBV12-4 and J usage is TRBJ1-6; possibly TRBD1 for D (5 bases). Trimming left V 5 bases short and J 7 bases short, with 15 bases between. CDR3 size: 15 residues.

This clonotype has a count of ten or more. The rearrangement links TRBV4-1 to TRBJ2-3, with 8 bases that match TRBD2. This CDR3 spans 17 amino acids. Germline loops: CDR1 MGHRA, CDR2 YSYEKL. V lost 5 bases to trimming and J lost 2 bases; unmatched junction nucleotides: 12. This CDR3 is CASSTVLGGGNTDTQYF. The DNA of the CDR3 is TGCGCCAGCAGCACGGTCTTAGGCGGGGGGAACACAGATACGCAGTATTTT.

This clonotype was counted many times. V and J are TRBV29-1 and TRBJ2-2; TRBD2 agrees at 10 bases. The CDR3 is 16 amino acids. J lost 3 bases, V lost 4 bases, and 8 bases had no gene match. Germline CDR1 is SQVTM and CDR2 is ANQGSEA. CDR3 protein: CSVVKGLAGDTGELFF. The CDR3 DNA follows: TGCAGCGTTGTAAAGGGGCTAGCGGGGGACACCGGGGAGCTGTTTTTT.

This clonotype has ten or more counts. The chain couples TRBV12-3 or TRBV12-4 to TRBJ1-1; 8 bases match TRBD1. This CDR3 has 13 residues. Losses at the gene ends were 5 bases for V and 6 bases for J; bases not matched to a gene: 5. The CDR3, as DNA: TGTGCCAGCAGTACGACAGGGGAGTCTGAAGCTTTCTTT. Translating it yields CASSTTGESEAFF.

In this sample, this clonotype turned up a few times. CDR3: CASSQEGRQETQYF. The CDR3, as DNA: TGTGCCAGCAGCCAAGAGGGGAGGCAAGAGACCCAGTACTTC. This rearrangement joins TRBV4-2 to TRBJ2-5, with D maybe TRBD2 (6 bases). The CDR3 runs to 14 residues. Germline CDR1 is LGHNA and CDR2 is YNFKEQ. Trimming cost V 0 bases and J 2 bases, with 7 bases left between them.

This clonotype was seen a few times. In nucleotides, the CDR3 is TGTGCCAGCAGTTACGCAGGGGGACTCAACTATGGCTACACCTTC. Protein product: CASSYAGGLNYGYTF. V and J are TRBV6-2 or TRBV6-3 and TRBJ1-2, with TRBD1 matching 7 bases. This CDR3 comprises 15 residues. Germline CDR1 MNHEY, CDR2 SVGEGT. With 2 bases clipped from V and 2 bases from J, the junction kept 5 bases outside the gene matches.

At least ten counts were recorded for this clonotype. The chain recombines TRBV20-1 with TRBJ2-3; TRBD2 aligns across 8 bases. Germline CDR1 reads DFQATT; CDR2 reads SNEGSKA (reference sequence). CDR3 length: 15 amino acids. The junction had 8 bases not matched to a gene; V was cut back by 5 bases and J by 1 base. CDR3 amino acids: CSAPRGGLGTDTQYF. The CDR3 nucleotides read TGCAGTGCTCCACGGGGGGGGTTGGGCACAGATACGCAGTATTTT.

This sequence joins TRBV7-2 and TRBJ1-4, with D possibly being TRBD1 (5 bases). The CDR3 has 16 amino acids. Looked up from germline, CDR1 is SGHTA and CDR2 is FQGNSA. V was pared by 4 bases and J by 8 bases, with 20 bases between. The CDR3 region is CASSSPAGGRVEKLFF. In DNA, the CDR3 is TGTGCCAGCAGCTCCCCGGCCGGGGGAAGGGTGGAAAAACTGTTTTTT.

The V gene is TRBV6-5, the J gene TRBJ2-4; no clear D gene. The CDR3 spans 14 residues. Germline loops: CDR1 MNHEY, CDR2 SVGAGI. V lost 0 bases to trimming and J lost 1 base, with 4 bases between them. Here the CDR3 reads CASSYSGAKNIQYF. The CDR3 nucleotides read TGTGCCAGCAGTTACTCTGGGGCCAAAAACATTCAGTACTTC.

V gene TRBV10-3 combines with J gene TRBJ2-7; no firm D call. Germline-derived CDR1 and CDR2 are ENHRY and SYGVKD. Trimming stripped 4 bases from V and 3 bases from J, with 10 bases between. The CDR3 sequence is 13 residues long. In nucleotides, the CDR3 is TGTGCCATCAGTGGCGACACGAACTACGAGCAGTACGTC. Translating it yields CAISGDTNYEQYV.

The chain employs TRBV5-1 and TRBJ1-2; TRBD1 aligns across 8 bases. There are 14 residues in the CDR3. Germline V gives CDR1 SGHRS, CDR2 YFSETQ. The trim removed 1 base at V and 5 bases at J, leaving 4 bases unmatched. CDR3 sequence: CASSLPGGAYGYTF. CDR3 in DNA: TGCGCCAGCAGCTTGCCAGGGGGCGCATATGGCTACACCTTC.

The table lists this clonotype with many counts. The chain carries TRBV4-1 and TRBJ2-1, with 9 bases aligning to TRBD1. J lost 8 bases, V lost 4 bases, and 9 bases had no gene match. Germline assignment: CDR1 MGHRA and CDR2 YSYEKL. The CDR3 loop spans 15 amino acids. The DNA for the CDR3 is TGCGCCAGCAGCCTGTCCGGGACAGGGCTGTATGAGCAGTTCTTC. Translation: CASSLSGTGLYEQFF.

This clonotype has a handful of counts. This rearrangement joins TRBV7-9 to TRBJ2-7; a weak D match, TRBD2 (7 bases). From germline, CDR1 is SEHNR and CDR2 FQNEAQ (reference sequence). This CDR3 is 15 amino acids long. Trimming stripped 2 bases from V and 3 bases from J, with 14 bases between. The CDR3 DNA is TGTGCCAGCAGCTTAAGGGGGGGCGATTACTACGAGCAGTACTTC. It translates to CASSLRGGDYYEQYF.

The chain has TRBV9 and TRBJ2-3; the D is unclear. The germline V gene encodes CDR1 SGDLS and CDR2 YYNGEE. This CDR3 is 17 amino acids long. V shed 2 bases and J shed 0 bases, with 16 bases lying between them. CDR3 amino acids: CASSVGFRRASTDTQYF. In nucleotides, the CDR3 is TGTGCCAGCAGCGTCGGCTTCAGACGGGCTAGCACAGATACGCAGTATTTT. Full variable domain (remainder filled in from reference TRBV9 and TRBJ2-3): DSGVTQTPKHLITATGQRVTLRCSPRSGDLSVYWYQQSLDQGLQFLIQYYNGEERAKGNILERFSAQQFPDLHSELNLSSLELGDSALYFCASSVGFRRASTDTQYFGPGTRLTVL.

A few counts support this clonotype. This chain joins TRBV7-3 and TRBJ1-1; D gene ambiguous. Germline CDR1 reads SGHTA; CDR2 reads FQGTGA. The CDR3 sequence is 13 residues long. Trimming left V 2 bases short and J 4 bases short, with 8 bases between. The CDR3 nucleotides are TGTGCCAGCAGCTTATGGAAGAGCACTGAAGCTTTCTTT. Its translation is CASSLWKSTEAFF.

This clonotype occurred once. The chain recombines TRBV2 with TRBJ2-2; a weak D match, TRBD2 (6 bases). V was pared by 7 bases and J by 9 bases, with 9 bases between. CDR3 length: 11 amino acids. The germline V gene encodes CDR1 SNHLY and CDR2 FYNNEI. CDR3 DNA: TGTGCCAGCAAGGGAGGCTGGGAGCTGTTTTTT. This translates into CASKGGWELFF.

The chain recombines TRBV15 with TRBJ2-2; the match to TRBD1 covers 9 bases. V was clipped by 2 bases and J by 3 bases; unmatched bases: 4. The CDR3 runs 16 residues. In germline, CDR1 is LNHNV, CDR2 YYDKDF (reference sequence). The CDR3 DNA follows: TGTGCCACCAGCAGAAAGACAGGGGGGCACACCGGGGAGCTGTTTTTT. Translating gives CATSRKTGGHTGELFF. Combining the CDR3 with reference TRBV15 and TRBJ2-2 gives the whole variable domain DAMVIQNPRYQVTQFGKPVTLSCSQTLNHNVMYWYQQKSSQAPKLLFHYYDKDFNNEADTPDNFQSRRPNTSFCFLDIRSPGLGDTAMYLCATSRKTGGHTGELFFGEGSRLTVL.

In DNA form, the CDR3 reads TGTGCCAGCAGTTTATTTCCGGCCTCTGGAAACACCATATATTTT. Translated, it gives CASSLFPASGNTIYF. This rearrangement joins TRBV27 to TRBJ1-3; D unresolved. The germline V gene has CDR1 MNHEY and CDR2 SMNVEV (reference sequence). CDR3 length: 15 residues. Trimming removed 1 base at V and 0 bases at J, with 7 bases between.

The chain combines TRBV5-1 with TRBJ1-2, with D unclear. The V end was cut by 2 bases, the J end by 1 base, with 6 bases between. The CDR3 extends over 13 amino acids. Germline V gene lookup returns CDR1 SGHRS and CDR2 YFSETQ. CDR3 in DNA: TGCGCCAGCAGCTTAACCAATAACTATGGCTACACCTTC. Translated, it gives CASSLTNNYGYTF.

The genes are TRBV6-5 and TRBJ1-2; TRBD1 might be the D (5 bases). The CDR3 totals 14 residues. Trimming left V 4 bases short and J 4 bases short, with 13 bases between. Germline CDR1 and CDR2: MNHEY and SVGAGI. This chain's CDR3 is CASSSLGEGYGYTF. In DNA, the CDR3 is TGTGCCAGCAGTTCTCTAGGGGAGGGCTATGGCTACACCTTC.

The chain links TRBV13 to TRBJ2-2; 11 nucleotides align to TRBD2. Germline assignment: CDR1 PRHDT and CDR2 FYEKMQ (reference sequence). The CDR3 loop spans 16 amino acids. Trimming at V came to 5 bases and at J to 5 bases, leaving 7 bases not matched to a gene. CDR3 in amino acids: CASSPLAGGLTGELFF. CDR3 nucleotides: TGTGCCAGCAGCCCCTTAGCGGGGGGGCTAACCGGGGAGCTGTTTTTT.

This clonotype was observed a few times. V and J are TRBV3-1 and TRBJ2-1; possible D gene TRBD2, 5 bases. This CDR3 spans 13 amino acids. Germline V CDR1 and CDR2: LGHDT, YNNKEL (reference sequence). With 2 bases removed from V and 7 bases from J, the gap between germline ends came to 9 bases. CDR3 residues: CASSQSSGNEQFF. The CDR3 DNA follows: TGTGCCAGCAGCCAAAGTTCGGGGAATGAGCAGTTCTTC.

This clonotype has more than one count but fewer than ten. CDR3 nucleotides: TGTGCCAGCAGTGCGGGACAGGGCCTAATGAACACTGAAGCTTTCTTT. Amino acids: CASSAGQGLMNTEAFF. The J gene is TRBJ1-1, the V gene TRBV2; 9 positions match TRBD1. The CDR3 consists of 16 residues. Per germline, CDR1 SNHLY and CDR2 FYNNEI. With 4 bases clipped from V and 0 bases from J, the junction kept 6 bases outside the gene matches.

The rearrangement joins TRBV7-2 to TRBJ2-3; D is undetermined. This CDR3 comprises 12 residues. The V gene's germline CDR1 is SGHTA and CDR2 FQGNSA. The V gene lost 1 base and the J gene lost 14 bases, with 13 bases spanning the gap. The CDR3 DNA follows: TGTGCCAGCAGCTTAGACCGAATGAGCGCGTATTTT. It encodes CASSLDRMSAYF.